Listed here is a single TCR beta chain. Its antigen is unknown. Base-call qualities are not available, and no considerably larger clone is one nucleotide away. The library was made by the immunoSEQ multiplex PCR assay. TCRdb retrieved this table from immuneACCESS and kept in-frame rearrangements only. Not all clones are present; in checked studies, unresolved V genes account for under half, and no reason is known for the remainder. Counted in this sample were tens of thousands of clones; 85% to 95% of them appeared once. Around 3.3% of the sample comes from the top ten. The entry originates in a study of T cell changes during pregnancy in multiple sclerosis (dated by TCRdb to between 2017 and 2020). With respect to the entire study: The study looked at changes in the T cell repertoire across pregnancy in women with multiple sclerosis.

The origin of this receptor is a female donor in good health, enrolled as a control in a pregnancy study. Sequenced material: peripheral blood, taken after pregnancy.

The DNA reads as follows: TGTGCCAGCAGCCCCCAGGTAGATACGAAGGCTTTCTTT. This is translated as CASSPQVDTKAFF. Rearrangement joined TRBV9 to TRBJ1-1, with the D segment identity uncertain. The germline V gene provides CDR1 SGDLS and CDR2 YYNGEE. V is cut by 4 bases and J by 11 bases, and the space between the germline ends is 18 bases. The CDR3 runs 13 amino acids, cysteine and phenylalanine included. Just CDR3 DNA is preserved here, 39 bases in frame from base 1.